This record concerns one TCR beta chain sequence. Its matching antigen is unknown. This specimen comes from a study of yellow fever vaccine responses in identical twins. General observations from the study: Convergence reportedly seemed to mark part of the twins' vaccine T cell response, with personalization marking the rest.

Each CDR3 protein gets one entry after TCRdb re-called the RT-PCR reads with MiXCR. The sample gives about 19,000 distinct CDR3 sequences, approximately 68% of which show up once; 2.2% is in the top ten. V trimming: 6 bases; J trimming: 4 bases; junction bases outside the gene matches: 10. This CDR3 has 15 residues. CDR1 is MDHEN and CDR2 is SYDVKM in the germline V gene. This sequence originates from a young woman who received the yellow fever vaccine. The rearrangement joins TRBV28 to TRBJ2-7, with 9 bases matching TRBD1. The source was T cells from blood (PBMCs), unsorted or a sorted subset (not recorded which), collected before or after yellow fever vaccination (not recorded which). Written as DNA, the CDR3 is TGTGCCAGCAGGCTTGTGGGACAGGGAGTGTACGAGCAGTACTTC. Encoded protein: CASRLVGQGVYEQYF. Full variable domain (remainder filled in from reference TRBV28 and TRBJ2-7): DVKVTQSSRYLVKRTGEKVFLECVQDMDHENMFWYRQDPGLGLRLIYFSYDVKMKEKGDIPEGYSVSREKKERFSLILESASTNQTSMYLCASRLVGQGVYEQYFGPGTRLTVT.